The 22 T cell receptor beta chains reported below all come from one sample, sequenced in a study of tumor-infiltrating lymphocytes in primary liver carcinoma. Unsorted whole blood yielded blood RNA, and germline DNA was extracted as well. From around 500 ng of total RNA, TCR beta-specific cDNA was reverse-transcribed using a constant-region primer. Three nested multiplex PCR rounds, a slightly modified ARM-PCR, produced the libraries for TCR beta. Each of the first two PCR rounds ran approximately 11 cycles with TRBV1-TRBV30 forward and C-beta reverse primers. Using its own MiXCR run on the multiplex PCR reads, TCRdb lists one record per CDR3 protein. Among fewer than 350,000 distinct CDR3 sequences listed, 65% were seen once. The sample taken for sequencing was peripheral blood. The receptors come from a middle-aged man with primary liver carcinoma and hepatitis B virus infection.

The chain combines TRBV6-1 with TRBJ1-3; D remains unclear. The V and J ends lost 9 bases and 4 bases respectively, with 10 bases between them. Germline CDR1 and CDR2: MNHNS and SASEGT. This CDR3 spans 12 amino acids. CDR3 bases: TGTGCCAGTGGGATTAAAGGAAACACCATATATTTT. It is translated as CASGIKGNTIYF.

On this clonotype: A single base separates this from a much larger clone, so it may be a read error. The genes are TRBV4-1 and TRBJ2-1; 11 bases are a match to TRBD1. There are 13 residues in the CDR3. Germline values: CDR1 MGHRA, CDR2 YSYEKL. CDR3 sequence reads: CASGQGAENEHFF. The CDR3 nucleotides are TGCGCCAGCGGACAGGGGGCGGAAAATGAGCATTTCTTC.

This chain uses TRBV10-3 with TRBJ1-1; TRBD1 matches at 8 bases. CDR3 length equals 14 residues. With 6 bases clipped from V and 0 bases from J, the junction kept 3 bases outside the gene matches. Germline values: CDR1 ENHRY, CDR2 SYGVKD. The CDR3 spells CAISGQGLNTEAFF. CDR3 DNA sequence: TGTGCCATCAGCGGACAGGGTCTGAACACTGAAGCTTTCTTT.

Remarks on this clonotype: A much larger clone lies a single base off, so this may be a read error. V gene TRBV4-1 combines with J gene TRBJ2-7; D may be TRBD2 (6 bases). The V end was cut by 1 base, the J end by 6 bases, with 16 bases between. CDR3 length: 15 amino acids. CDR1 and CDR2 from the germline V gene are MGHRA and YSYEKL. CDR3 DNA sequence: TGCGCCAGCAGCCAAGCTGTGACTAGGCCTTCCGAGCAGTACTTC. It translates to CASSQAVTRPSEQYF.

Points on this clonotype: It is likely a read error, because the conserved phenylalanine at the end of the CDR3 is missing. This chain joins TRBV6-6 and TRBJ1-3; tentative D call: TRBD1 (6 bases). This CDR3 has 15 residues. Germline V gives CDR1 MNHNY, CDR2 SVGAGI (reference sequence). CDR3 in DNA: TGTGCTAGCAGTCACATAGGGGGCTCTGGAAACACCATATATTCT. It encodes CASSHIGGSGNTIYS.

There are many counts of this clonotype. The rearrangement links TRBV20-1 to TRBJ2-7; TRBD1 matches at 7 bases. V lost 0 bases and J lost 7; bases outside the gene matches: 15. CDR1 and CDR2 (germline): DFQATT, SNEGSKA (reference sequence). The CDR3 loop spans 16 amino acids. The CDR3 sequence is CSARDFSRPGGREQYF. The CDR3 coding sequence is TGCAGTGCTAGAGATTTCTCCCGACCAGGGGGAAGAGAGCAGTACTTC.

This clonotype appeared once. The rearrangement joins TRBV11-2 to TRBJ2-7; unclear D gene. The germline V and J ends were trimmed by 2 bases and 7 bases, with 27 bases remaining between them. The germline V gene encodes CDR1 SGHAT and CDR2 FQNNGV. The CDR3 covers 18 residues. CDR3 sequence: CASSLSVSAQAVKMEQYF. CDR3 nucleotide sequence: TGTGCCAGCAGCTTAAGTGTCTCGGCGCAGGCAGTGAAAATGGAGCAGTACTTC.

To note about this clonotype: A read error may explain this, as a much larger clone is one base away. The V gene is TRBV5-4, the J gene TRBJ2-5; 8 positions match TRBD1. This CDR3 is 16 amino acids long. CDR1 is SGHNT and CDR2 is YYREEE in the germline V gene (reference sequence). The CDR3 protein is CAISPDRAEVGETQYF. The CDR3, as DNA: TGTGCCATCAGCCCGGACAGGGCAGAAGTCGGAGAGACCCAGTACTTC.

This chain connects TRBV10-3 to TRBJ2-6, with unresolved D. This CDR3 is built from 17 residues. Per the germline V gene, CDR1 is ENHRY and CDR2 is SYGVKD. Trimming shortened V by 0 bases and J by 2 bases, and 11 bases separated the two germline ends. CDR3: CAISESSRAPGANVLTF. CDR3 bases: TGTGCCATCAGTGAGTCGAGTAGGGCTCCTGGGGCCAACGTCCTGACTTTC.

Ten or more counts support this clonotype. This chain links TRBV11-2 with TRBJ1-1; perhaps TRBD1 as D (5 bases). In germline, CDR1 is SGHAT, CDR2 FQNNGV. Trimming removed 3 bases from V and 1 base from J, with 18 bases in between. CDR3 length: 17 amino acids. CDR3: CASSLTRQWGGNTEAFF. DNA of the CDR3: TGTGCCAGCAGCTTGACCCGCCAATGGGGGGGGAACACTGAAGCTTTCTTT.

This clonotype showed up just a few times. The gene calls are TRBV30 and TRBJ2-2; a weak D match, TRBD2 (5 bases). V was cut by 0 bases and J by 2 bases, with 10 bases left in between. Germline V lookup: CDR1 GTSNPN, CDR2 SVGIG (reference sequence). This CDR3 contains 15 residues. The CDR3 sequence: CAWSVLRANTGELFF. As DNA, the CDR3 is TGTGCCTGGAGTGTTCTGCGGGCAAACACCGGGGAGCTGTTTTTT.

In the case of this clonotype: Just one base apart from a much larger clone, this may be a read error. This chain uses TRBV30 with TRBJ1-1, with no clear D. The germline V gene has CDR1 GTSNPN and CDR2 SVGIG (reference sequence). This CDR3 spans 12 amino acids. With 5 bases removed from V and 3 bases from J, the gap between germline ends came to 10 bases. The CDR3 reads CAWDREDTEAFF. The CDR3 DNA is TGTGCCTGGGACCGGGAAGACACTGAAGCTTTCTTT.

The chain links TRBV6-6 to TRBJ2-1; TRBD2 aligns across 7 bases. The CDR3 sequence is 19 residues long. The ends lost 2 bases at V and 3 bases at J; junction bases unmatched: 16. CDR1 and CDR2 from the germline V gene are MNHNY and SVGAGI (reference sequence). CDR3 in DNA: TGTGCCAGCAGTTACCCCACGGTCTGGCGGGAGAGCTACTACAATGAGCAGTTCTTC. It is translated as CASSYPTVWRESYYNEQFF.

Concerning this clonotype itself: Germline is not matched at one junction end, which may reflect a read error. The gene calls are TRBV7-9 and TRBJ2-2; 10 bases match TRBD1. The CDR3 covers 16 residues. Germline CDR1 and CDR2: SEHNR and FQNEAQ (reference sequence). The CDR3 protein is CACSLARTGGTGELFF. The CDR3, as DNA: TGTGCCTGCAGCTTAGCGAGGACAGGGGGCACCGGGGAGCTGTTTTTT.

This clonotype was detected a few times. Relative to the germline gene, one junction end is altered; a read error may explain this. V and J are TRBV5-6 and TRBJ1-5; possibly TRBD1 for D (5 bases). There are 16 residues in the CDR3. In germline, CDR1 is SGHDT, CDR2 YYEEEE. The CDR3 spells CAGSRRGGAGNQPQHF. CDR3 bases: TGTGCCGGCAGTAGGCGTGGTGGGGCCGGCAATCAGCCCCAGCATTTT.

On this clonotype itself: A much larger clone sits a single nucleotide away, making a read error possible. J is TRBJ2-1 and V is TRBV4-3, with D perhaps matching TRBD1 (6 bases). The germline gives CDR1 LGHNA, CDR2 YSLEER. This CDR3 contains 13 residues. The DNA for the CDR3 is TGCACCAGCAGCCAAGAAACAGGGCTCTGGCAGTTCTTC. Protein product: CTSSQETGLWQFF.

There are many counts of this clonotype. This sequence joins TRBV29-1 and TRBJ2-1; 15 bases align to TRBD2. V lost 6 bases and J lost 8; bases outside the gene matches: 8. This CDR3 is 15 amino acids long. Germline lookup yields CDR1 SQVTM and CDR2 ANQGSEA. This CDR3 reads CSVSTGTSGRYEQFF. The CDR3 nucleotides are TGCAGCGTCTCCACCGGGACTAGCGGGAGGTATGAGCAGTTCTTC.

Worth noting for this clonotype: A much larger clone lies one base from this, so it may be a read error. The chain uses TRBV10-2 and TRBJ2-1; possible D gene TRBD2, 5 bases. CDR1 WSHSY and CDR2 SAAADI come from the germline V gene. The CDR3 consists of 14 residues. CDR3 sequence reads: CASSGGRDFNEEFF. For the CDR3, the DNA is TGCGCCAGCAGTGGAGGTCGGGATTTCAATGAGGAGTTCTTC.

Notes on this clonotype: An end of the junction does not agree with germline; a read error may underlie this. V is TRBV11-2 and J is TRBJ1-2, with D tentatively TRBD1 (5 bases). Germline assignment: CDR1 SGHAT and CDR2 FQNNGV. This CDR3 spans 14 amino acids. CDR3 region: CASILGNAGNGYTF. The CDR3 DNA sequence: TGTGCTAGCATCTTAGGAAATGCAGGGAATGGCTACACCTTC.

Details on this clonotype: A much larger clone is a single base away; this may be a read error. CDR3 DNA: TGCGCCAGCAGTGGGGCGGACTACACTGAAGTTTTCTTT. Amino acids: CASSGADYTEVFF. This rearrangement joins TRBV10-2 to TRBJ1-1; D unclear. This CDR3 spans 13 amino acids. The V gene's germline CDR1 is WSHSY and CDR2 SAAADI.

Remarks on this clonotype: With a much larger clone just one base away, this may be a read error. V is TRBV7-9 and J is TRBJ2-7; D unresolved. V shed 10 bases and J shed 2 bases, with 9 bases lying between them. Germline V CDR1 and CDR2: SEHNR, FQNEAQ (reference sequence). The CDR3 length is 11 residues. The DNA for the CDR3 is TGTGCCAACAGTTCGGCCTACGAGCAGTACTTC. Translated: CANSSAYEQYF.

This clonotype came up many times. V is TRBV12-3 or TRBV12-4 and J is TRBJ2-7; 9 nucleotides match TRBD2. The CDR3 contains 15 residues. J was trimmed by 2 bases and V by 2 bases; bases with no gene match: 4. The CDR3 sequence is CASSLWAGGPYEQYF. CDR3 nucleotides: TGTGCCAGCAGTTTATGGGCGGGAGGGCCCTACGAGCAGTACTTC.